These T cell receptor beta chains were read from a single sample in a study of cytomegalovirus exposure and HLA in healthy donors. The assay was immunoSEQ multiplex PCR, and TCRdb's table has in-frame clones only and misses some. This sample has 200,000 to 250,000 clones; 76% occur once, and the top ten carry 0.55% to 0.75%. The sequenced sample was PBMCs. These receptors all come from a man between 18 and 29 years old in good health and CMV-seronegative. Each CDR3 is given with its conserved first and last residue. A D gene is named only where the DNA matches it firmly. Not all rows give a size; the values are once, few, many and, for expanded clones, a class.

d_call j_call v_call clone_size cdr3_aa cdr3_nt
- TRBJ2-5 TRBV5-4 - CASSLLAAVTKIEETQYF TGTGCCAGCAGCTTACTAGCAGCAGTCACCAAAATAGAAGAGACCCAGTACTTC
TRBD1 TRBJ2-5 TRBV7-7 - CASSLGGRGPGETQYF TGTGCTAGCAGCTTAGGGGGCAGGGGGCCTGGGGAGACCCAGTACTTC
TRBD1 TRBJ1-1 TRBV28 few CASSLSYDRVNTEAFF TGTGCCAGCAGTTTATCGTACGACAGGGTCAACACTGAAGCTTTCTTT
- TRBJ1-2 TRBV11-2 - CASSFNDRGGYTF TGTGCCAGCAGCTTTAACGATCGAGGTGGCTACACCTTC
- TRBJ2-4 TRBV4-1 - CASSQPANSDRPLAKNIQYF TGCGCCAGCAGCCAACCCGCTAATTCTGACAGACCCCTAGCCAAAAACATTCAGTACTTC
- TRBJ2-7 TRBV2 - CASSEVLASSYEQYF TGTGCCAGCAGTGAAGTCCTAGCGAGCTCCTACGAGCAGTACTTC
- TRBJ2-1 TRBV27 - CASSGTPYSHEQFF TGTGCCAGCAGCGGGACTCCGTATAGTCATGAGCAGTTCTTC
- TRBJ1-6 TRBV28 - CASRPHRAGDSPLHF TGTGCCAGCAGACCCCACAGGGCTGGGGATTCACCCCTCCACTTT
- TRBJ1-2 TRBV5-1 - CASSALTGTNYGYTF TGCGCCAGCAGCGCACTTACCGGGACTAACTATGGCTACACCTTC
TRBD1 TRBJ2-7 TRBV6-1 - CASSEPGQGAHEQYF TGTGCCAGCAGTGAACCGGGACAGGGGGCCCACGAGCAGTACTTC
TRBD1 TRBJ2-1 TRBV7-9 - CASSLGDRYGEQFF TGTGCCAGCAGCTTAGGGGACAGGTACGGTGAGCAGTTCTTC
- TRBJ2-2 TRBV5-4 - CASSLYKGTGELFF TGTGCCAGCAGCTTGTATAAGGGGACCGGGGAGCTGTTTTTT
- TRBJ2-1 TRBV6-5 - CASSYWTAANEQFF TGTGCCAGCAGTTACTGGACAGCCGCCAATGAGCAGTTCTTC
TRBD2 TRBJ2-5 TRBV4-1 - CASSFVGTSGTETQYF TGCGCCAGCAGCTTTGTGGGGACTAGCGGGACTGAGACCCAGTACTTC
TRBD2 TRBJ2-1 TRBV28 - CASSYPSGTSVRNEQFF TGTGCCAGCAGTTACCCATCCGGGACTAGCGTAAGGAATGAGCAGTTCTTC
- TRBJ2-2 TRBV30 - CAWSVQGRTGELFF TGTGCCTGGAGTGTTCAGGGGCGCACCGGGGAGCTGTTTTTT
- TRBJ1-2 TRBV4-1 few CASSLLPQDYGYTF TGCGCCAGCAGCCTCCTACCCCAGGACTATGGCTACACCTTC
TRBD1 TRBJ2-7 TRBV19 - CASRRQGLSSYEQYF TGTGCCAGTAGAAGACAGGGGTTAAGCTCCTACGAGCAGTACTTC
TRBD1 TRBJ2-7 TRBV15 - CATSPGQGYEQYF TGTGCCACCAGCCCCGGACAGGGCTACGAGCAGTACTTC
- TRBJ2-3 TRBV9 - CASSPDRAGGDTQYF TGTGCCAGCAGCCCCGACAGGGCCGGGGGAGATACGCAGTATTTT
TRBD1 TRBJ2-7 TRBV5-1 - CATRTGQGNEQYF TGCGCCACCAGAACGGGACAGGGCAACGAGCAGTACTTC
TRBD2 TRBJ2-7 TRBV27 few CASRLAGEGYEQYF TGTGCCAGCAGGCTAGCGGGAGAAGGCTACGAGCAGTACTTC
- TRBJ2-1 TRBV6-5 - CASRPDLEENNEQFF TGTGCCAGCAGGCCAGATTTGGAGGAAAACAATGAGCAGTTCTTC
TRBD2 TRBJ2-7 TRBV5-1 - CASSLTGTSGRADEQYF TGCGCCAGCAGCCTGACCGGGACTAGCGGGAGGGCCGACGAGCAGTACTTC
TRBD2 TRBJ2-1 TRBV9 - CASSAPGTSGIDEQFF TGTGCCAGCAGCGCGCCCGGGACTAGCGGGATCGATGAGCAGTTCTTC
- TRBJ2-7 TRBV27 - CASSLSPGVYEQYF TGTGCCAGCAGTTTATCCCCGGGGGTCTACGAGCAGTACTTC
- TRBJ1-5 TRBV5-6 few CASSLRGRYSNQPQHF TGTGCCAGCAGCTTGCGTGGGAGATATAGCAATCAGCCCCAGCATTTT
TRBD1 TRBJ2-7 TRBV19 few CASSPDRDGTYEQYF TGTGCCAGTAGTCCCGACAGGGACGGAACCTACGAGCAGTACTTC
- TRBJ1-4 TRBV6-5 - CASSEPETGGKLFF TGTGCCAGCAGTGAGCCTGAAACGGGGGGAAAACTGTTTTTT
- TRBJ1-5 TRBV6-5 few CASSYSNGDKPQHF TGTGCCAGCAGTTACTCGAACGGGGATAAGCCCCAGCATTTT
- TRBJ2-7 TRBV6-5 - CASSYNGQSLEQYF TGTGCCAGCAGTTACAACGGACAGTCGCTAGAGCAGTACTTC
- TRBJ2-3 TRBV27 - CASSLTETTDTQYF TGTGCCAGCAGTTTGACAGAGACCACAGATACGCAGTATTTT
TRBD2 TRBJ2-1 TRBV25-1 - CASSDLAEPYNEQFF TGTGCCAGCAGTGACCTAGCGGAGCCCTACAATGAGCAGTTCTTC
TRBD2 TRBJ2-1 TRBV9 - CASSSDGLAGAGVNEQFF TGTGCCAGCAGCTCCGATGGACTAGCGGGAGCCGGTGTCAATGAGCAGTTCTTC
- TRBJ2-3 TRBV30 - CAWGHGITDTQYF TGTGCCTGGGGCCACGGGATCACAGATACGCAGTATTTT
- TRBJ2-7 TRBV19 - CASSIGLFLYEQYF TGTGCCAGTAGTATAGGACTATTCCTCTACGAGCAGTACTTC
- TRBJ2-7 TRBV11-2 - CASSLVGLQYF TGTGCCAGCAGCTTAGTCGGTCTGCAGTACTTC
- TRBJ2-2 TRBV6-4 once CASSVGPGGELFF TGTGCCAGCAGTGTCGGCCCGGGCGGGGAGCTGTTTTTT
TRBD1 TRBJ2-3 TRBV5-1 - CASSSDRIPDTQYF TGCGCCAGCAGCTCGGACAGGATCCCAGATACGCAGTATTTT
- TRBJ2-5 TRBV5-1 - CASSFGPGETQYF TGCGCCAGCAGCTTCGGCCCCGGGGAGACCCAGTACTTC
TRBD1 TRBJ1-1 TRBV7-8 - CASSLGQGGETEAFF TGTGCCAGCAGCTTAGGACAGGGCGGCGAAACTGAAGCTTTCTTT
- TRBJ2-7 TRBV28 - CASSSDSTYEQYF TGTGCCAGCAGTTCCGACAGTACCTACGAGCAGTACTTC
TRBD2 TRBJ2-2 TRBV9 - CASSVGGGRNTGELFF TGTGCCAGCAGCGTAGGGGGCGGGAGGAACACCGGGGAGCTGTTTTTT
- TRBJ2-5 TRBV5-1 - CASSLAVLPGETQYF TGCGCCAGCAGCTTGGCCGTCCTCCCGGGAGAGACCCAGTACTTC
- TRBJ2-2 TRBV5-4 - CASSQRGTGELFF TGTGCCAGCAGCCAGAGGGGGACCGGGGAGCTGTTTTTT
TRBD1 TRBJ1-5 TRBV19 - CASSIYGTGSLNQPQHF TGTGCCAGTAGTATTTATGGGACAGGGTCACTCAATCAGCCCCAGCATTTT
- TRBJ1-5 TRBV9 - CASSPDLVDQPQHF TGTGCCAGCAGCCCGGACTTAGTTGATCAGCCCCAGCATTTT
- TRBJ2-6 TRBV15 - CATSRDIAGANVLTF TGTGCCACCAGCAGAGATATCGCTGGGGCCAACGTCCTGACTTTC
- TRBJ2-1 TRBV28 few CASSLLGTTYNEQFF TGTGCCAGCAGTTTGCTGGGGACAACTTACAATGAGCAGTTCTTC
TRBD2 TRBJ2-2 TRBV7-3 once CASSSGRRRADTGELFF TGTGCCAGCTCTAGCGGGAGGAGGAGGGCGGACACCGGGGAGCTGTTTTTT
TRBD2 TRBJ2-1 TRBV7-9 once CASWGAGANEQFF TGTGCCAGCTGGGGAGCGGGAGCCAATGAGCAGTTCTTC
- TRBJ2-2 TRBV19 - CASSPSPTNTGELFF TGTGCCAGTAGTCCCAGTCCAACGAACACCGGGGAGCTGTTTTTT
TRBD1 TRBJ1-5 TRBV19 few CASSTLPGTASQPQHF TGTGCCAGTAGTACCTTACCGGGGACAGCGTCTCAGCCCCAGCATTTT
- TRBJ2-7 TRBV7-9 - CSSSLNRESYEQYF TGTTCCAGCAGCTTAAACAGGGAATCCTACGAGCAGTACTTC
TRBD1 TRBJ2-5 TRBV5-1 few CASSSGGLETQYF TGCGCCAGCAGTTCAGGGGGCCTAGAGACCCAGTACTTC
- TRBJ2-1 TRBV13 few CASSSRRLTGYNEQFF TGTGCCAGCAGCAGCCGCCGTCTCACCGGCTACAATGAGCAGTTCTTC
- TRBJ1-6 TRBV5-6 - CASSLGDNSPLHF TGTGCCAGCAGCTTGGGAGATAATTCACCCCTCCACTTT
- TRBJ2-5 TRBV9 few CASSVGRGQETQYF TGTGCCAGCAGCGTAGGTAGGGGACAAGAGACCCAGTACTTC
- TRBJ1-5 TRBV6-5 - CASSNQGQPQHF TGTGCCAGCAGTAATCAGGGTCAGCCCCAGCATTTT